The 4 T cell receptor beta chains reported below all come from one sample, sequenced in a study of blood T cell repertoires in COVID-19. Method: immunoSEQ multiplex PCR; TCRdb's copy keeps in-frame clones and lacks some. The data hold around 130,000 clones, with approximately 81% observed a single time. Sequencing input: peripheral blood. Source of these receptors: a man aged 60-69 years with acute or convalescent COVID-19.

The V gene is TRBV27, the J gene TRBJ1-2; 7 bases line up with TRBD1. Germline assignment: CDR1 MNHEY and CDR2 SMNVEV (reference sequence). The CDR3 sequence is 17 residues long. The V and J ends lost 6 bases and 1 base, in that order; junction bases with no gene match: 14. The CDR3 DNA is TGTGCCAGCAGCTCAACTCCGGGACAGATTCTTAACTATGGCTACACCTTC. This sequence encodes CASSSTPGQILNYGYTF.

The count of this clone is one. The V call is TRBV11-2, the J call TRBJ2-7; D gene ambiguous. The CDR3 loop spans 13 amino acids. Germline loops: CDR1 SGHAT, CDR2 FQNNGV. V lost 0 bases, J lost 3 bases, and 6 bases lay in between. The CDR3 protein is CASSLDTGYEQYF. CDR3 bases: TGTGCCAGCAGCTTAGATACCGGCTACGAGCAGTACTTC.

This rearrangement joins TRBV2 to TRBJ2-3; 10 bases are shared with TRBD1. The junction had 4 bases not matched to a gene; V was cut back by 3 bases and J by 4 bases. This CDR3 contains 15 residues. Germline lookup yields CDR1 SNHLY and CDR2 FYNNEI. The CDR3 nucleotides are TGTGCCAGCAGTGATGGGACAGGGGCCCCAGATACGCAGTATTTT. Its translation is CASSDGTGAPDTQYF.

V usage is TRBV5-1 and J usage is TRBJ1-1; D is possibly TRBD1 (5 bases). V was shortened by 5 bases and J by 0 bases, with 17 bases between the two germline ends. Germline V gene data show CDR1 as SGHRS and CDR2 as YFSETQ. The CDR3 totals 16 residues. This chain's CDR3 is CASSHAGGGLNTEAFF. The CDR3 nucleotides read TGCGCCAGCAGTCACGCCGGGGGAGGGTTGAACACTGAAGCTTTCTTT.